Below are 22 T cell receptor beta chains sequenced from a single sample in a study of blood T cell repertoires in COVID-19. TCRdb's table, derived via immunoSEQ multiplex PCR, lists solely in-frame clones and lacks some. The repertoire holds 100,000 to 150,000 clones, with around 88% as singletons. The specimen sequenced was peripheral blood. The origin of the receptors is a man between 60 and 75 years old with COVID-19, enrolled during active disease.

The chain has TRBV28 and TRBJ1-4, with 8 bases matching TRBD1. This CDR3 comprises 14 residues. Losses at the gene ends were 3 bases for V and 7 bases for J; bases not matched to a gene: 4. Per the germline V gene, CDR1 is MDHEN and CDR2 is SYDVKM. The CDR3 region is CASSFQGAGEKLFF. CDR3 DNA: TGTGCCAGCAGTTTCCAGGGGGCTGGTGAAAAACTGTTTTTT.

The chain has TRBV7-2 and TRBJ2-5; 9 bases map to TRBD2. The CDR3 consists of 16 residues. Germline CDR1 SGHTA, CDR2 FQGNSA. V shed 4 bases, J shed 2 bases, and the junction held 8 bases outside the gene matches. DNA of the CDR3: TGTGCCAGCAGCTCCCAGCTAGCGGGGAAACAAGAGACCCAGTACTTC. This gives the protein CASSSQLAGKQETQYF. The complete variable domain, with remaining parts taken from reference TRBV7-2 and TRBJ2-5, reads GAGVSQSPSNKVTEKGKDVELRCDPISGHTALYWYRQSLGQGLEFLIYFQGNSAPDKSGLPSDRFSAERTGGSVSTLTIQRTQQEDSAVYLCASSSQLAGKQETQYFGPGTRLLVL.

The chain uses TRBV5-1 and TRBJ2-3; TRBD2 aligns across 11 bases. The CDR3 covers 16 residues. Per the germline V gene, CDR1 is SGHRS and CDR2 is YFSETQ. The ends lost 2 bases at V and 2 bases at J; junction bases unmatched: 4. This CDR3 is CASSFQLAGDTDTQYF. The CDR3 DNA is TGCGCCAGCAGCTTTCAACTAGCGGGGGACACAGATACGCAGTATTTT.

The rearrangement links TRBV21-1 to TRBJ1-2. TRBV21-1 has pseudogene status. The CDR3 consists of 15 residues. This CDR3 reads CASSKEVRGENGYTF. CDR3 in DNA: TGTGCCAGCAGCAAAGAGGTTCGGGGGGAAAATGGCTACACCTTC.

The chain has TRBV11-2 and TRBJ2-5; TRBD2 matches 8 bases. V dropped 0 bases and J dropped 5; count of bases not matched to a gene: 8. The CDR3 totals 16 residues. Germline CDR1 is SGHAT and CDR2 is FQNNGV. As DNA, the CDR3 is TGTGCCAGCAGCTTAGATACCGGGGGGGGCCTCGAGACCCAGTACTTC. Protein sequence: CASSLDTGGGLETQYF. The full variable domain, completed using reference TRBV11-2 and TRBJ2-5, is EAGVAQSPRYKIIEKRQSVAFWCNPISGHATLYWYQQILGQGPKLLIQFQNNGVVDDSQLPKDRFSAERLKGVDSTLKIQPAKLEDSAVYLCASSLDTGGGLETQYFGPGTRLLVL.

The chain has TRBV2 and TRBJ2-5; 9 bases align to TRBD2. The CDR3 length is 15 residues. Germline V gives CDR1 SNHLY, CDR2 FYNNEI. The J segment lost 4 bases and the V segment lost 4 bases, leaving 7 bases of the junction unmatched. CDR3 nucleotide sequence: TGTGCCAGCAGTGGTTTGGGACTAGCCTCAGAGACCCAGTACTTC. This encodes CASSGLGLASETQYF.

J is TRBJ2-1 and V is TRBV18; no reliable D call. CDR3 length: 14 residues. V was pared by 2 bases and J by 6 bases, with 11 bases between. Germline V gene data show CDR1 as KGHSH and CDR2 as LQKENI. CDR3 loop: CASSPSRSGNEQFF. The CDR3 coding sequence is TGTGCCAGCTCACCATCTAGAAGTGGCAATGAGCAGTTCTTC.

The chain employs TRBV30 and TRBJ1-6, with D tentatively TRBD1 (6 bases). The CDR3 spans 12 residues. The V end was cut by 1 base, the J end by 8 bases, with 6 bases between. In germline, CDR1 is GTSNPN, CDR2 SVGIG (reference sequence). CDR3 sequence: CAWSAGDSPLHF. The CDR3 DNA reads TGTGCCTGGAGTGCAGGGGATTCACCCCTCCACTTT. The variable domain in full, completed from reference TRBV30 and TRBJ1-6, reads SQTIHQWPATLVQPVGSPLSLECTVEGTSNPNLYWYRQAAGRGLQLLFYSVGIGQISSEVPQNLSASRPQDRQFILSSKKLLLSDSGFYLCAWSAGDSPLHFGNGTRLTVT.

This clone turned up a few times. In DNA form, the CDR3 reads TGTGCCAGCAGTCCCGGGATTTGGAACACCGGGGAGCTGTTTTTT. Protein product: CASSPGIWNTGELFF. V is TRBV6-4 and J is TRBJ2-2, with D possibly matching TRBD2 (5 bases). Trimming cost V 5 bases and J 1 base, with 11 bases left between them. The CDR3 is 15 amino acids. In germline, CDR1 is MRHNA, CDR2 SNTAGT.

The V call is TRBV11-2, the J call TRBJ1-2; no reliable D call. The CDR3 is 12 amino acids. The V gene's germline CDR1 is SGHAT and CDR2 FQNNGV. V lost 4 bases to trimming and J lost 8 bases, with 11 bases between them. The CDR3, as DNA: TGTGCCAGCAGCTCGGAGGGAGGGGGCTACACCTTC. This encodes CASSSEGGGYTF.

The chain couples TRBV13 to TRBJ2-5; 10 nucleotides align to TRBD2. CDR3 length: 15 residues. V shed 5 bases, J shed 5 bases, and the junction held 8 bases outside the gene matches. Germline V gene data show CDR1 as PRHDT and CDR2 as FYEKMQ (reference sequence). CDR3 residues: CASSTRTSGGETQYF. Here the CDR3 DNA reads TGTGCCAGCAGCACCCGGACTAGCGGTGGTGAGACCCAGTACTTC.

The J gene is TRBJ1-1, the V gene TRBV7-8; D gene ambiguous. CDR1 and CDR2 from the germline V gene are SGHVS and FQNEAQ. Trimming cost V 6 bases and J 1 base, with 12 bases left between them. This CDR3 contains 14 residues. CDR3 sequence: CASRITRGNTEAFF. CDR3 DNA sequence: TGTGCCAGCAGAATAACACGGGGGAACACTGAAGCTTTCTTT.

The chain employs TRBV5-1 and TRBJ2-3, with D possibly TRBD2 on 5 matching bases. Trimming took 1 base from V and 5 from J, leaving 8 bases between them. The CDR3 is made up of 13 amino acids. Germline assignment: CDR1 SGHRS and CDR2 YFSETQ. The CDR3 DNA is TGCGCCAGCAGCTTGAGGACTGGAGATACGCAGTATTTT. This translates into CASSLRTGDTQYF.

J is TRBJ1-1 and V is TRBV6-6, with TRBD1 matching over 10 bases. Germline V lookup: CDR1 MNHNY, CDR2 SVGAGI (reference sequence). This CDR3 contains 14 residues. With V trimmed by 6 bases and J by 5 bases, 6 bases remained unmatched. The CDR3 DNA sequence: TGTGCCAGCAGCTGGACAGGGGGGGGTACTGAAGCTTTCTTT. It is translated as CASSWTGGGTEAFF.

This clone was observed a few times. The sample carries other DNA sequences with the same CDR3. The rearrangement joins TRBV19 to TRBJ1-5, with 8 nucleotides matching TRBD1. Germline CDR1 is LNHDA and CDR2 is SQIVND (reference sequence). V dropped 1 base and J dropped 6; count of bases not matched to a gene: 5. The CDR3 covers 15 residues. For the CDR3, the DNA is TGTGCCAGTAGTATAGGGGGAGACAGGGGTCAGCCCCAGCATTTT. Encoded protein: CASSIGGDRGQPQHF.

This chain joins TRBV6-4 and TRBJ1-2; D possibly corresponds to TRBD1 (6 bases). CDR1 MRHNA and CDR2 SNTAGT come from the germline V gene. V dropped 5 bases and J dropped 2 bases, with 12 bases sitting between them. The CDR3 contains 14 residues. The CDR3 region has the DNA TGTGCCAGCAGTCCCGACAGGAGCAACTATGGCTACACCTTC. This translates into CASSPDRSNYGYTF.

The chain combines TRBV5-1 with TRBJ1-3; D not certain. The CDR3 extends over 15 amino acids. V shed 0 bases and J shed 0 bases, with 7 bases lying between them. CDR1 is SGHRS and CDR2 is YFSETQ in the germline V gene. CDR3 residues: CASSLGAGSGNTIYF. CDR3 DNA: TGCGCCAGCAGCTTGGGGGCCGGCTCTGGAAACACCATATATTTT. Looking up the rest from reference TRBV5-1 and TRBJ1-3 gives the full variable domain: KAGVTQTPRYLIKTRGQQVTLSCSPISGHRSVSWYQQTPGQGLQFLFEYFSETQRNKGNFPGRFSGRQFSNSRSEMNVSTLELGDSALYLCASSLGAGSGNTIYFGEGSWLTVV.

The rearrangement links TRBV30 to TRBJ1-2, with 8 bases lining up with TRBD1. The V gene's germline CDR1 is GTSNPN and CDR2 SVGIG (reference sequence). J gave up 8 bases and V 3 bases, and 11 bases lay outside the gene matches. The CDR3 is made up of 14 amino acids. CDR3 nucleotide sequence: TGTGCCTGGAGGCGGACGGCAGGGGGCGAGGGCTACACCTTC. Encoded protein: CAWRRTAGGEGYTF.

The chain joins TRBV29-1 to TRBJ2-7; possible D gene TRBD2, 6 bases. CDR1 SQVTM and CDR2 ANQGSEA come from the germline V gene. The length of the CDR3 is 13 residues. The ends were cut back, 1 base at V and 4 bases at J, with 11 bases in the middle. The DNA for the CDR3 is TGCAGCGTTGAAGGCGCCGGGGGATACGAGCAGTACTTC. This codes for CSVEGAGGYEQYF.

The J gene is TRBJ1-1, the V gene TRBV5-1, with D perhaps matching TRBD1 (6 bases). V was shortened by 4 bases and J by 5 bases, with 15 bases between the two germline ends. In germline, CDR1 is SGHRS, CDR2 YFSETQ. CDR3 length equals 14 residues. CDR3 nucleotides: TGCGCCAGCAGCCTAGAAAATACAGGGACTGAAGCTTTCTTT. Its translation: CASSLENTGTEAFF.

This clone came up once. This chain joins TRBV19 and TRBJ1-2, with TRBD1 matching 8 bases. The CDR3 is 15 residues long. The junction had 10 bases not matched to a gene; V was cut back by 6 bases and J by 4 bases. Germline assignment: CDR1 LNHDA and CDR2 SQIVND (reference sequence). CDR3 DNA: TGTGCCAGTAGGGAATTAACCGGGACAGGCTATGGCTACACCTTC. Its translation: CASRELTGTGYGYTF.

The gene calls are TRBV5-1 and TRBJ1-2, with TRBD1 identical over 9 bases. CDR3 length: 15 residues. The J segment lost 3 bases and the V segment lost 3 bases, leaving 6 bases of the junction unmatched. CDR1 SGHRS and CDR2 YFSETQ come from the germline V gene. The CDR3 DNA sequence: TGCGCCAGCAGCTCTTTGACAGGGGGGGACTATGGCTACACCTTC. Protein product: CASSSLTGGDYGYTF.